These 32 T cell receptor beta chains share one sample of origin, sequenced in a study of shared clonotypes between healthy human individuals. Here immunoSEQ multiplex PCR was the method, and the copy in TCRdb shows in-frame clones only, minus some. This sample has roughly 2 million clones; just under 95% occur once, and the top ten carry roughly 1%. CD45RO-negative CD8 cells positively selected for CCR7 made up the naive population, which excluded terminally differentiated effector memory CD45RA+ cells. The sequenced sample consisted of naive CD8+ T cells sorted from blood. These receptor sequences come from a young man in good health.

This clone was counted once. This sequence joins TRBV19 and TRBJ2-1; 9 nucleotides line up with TRBD1. Losses at the gene ends were 6 bases for V and 10 bases for J; bases not matched to a gene: 13. The CDR3 contains 15 residues. Germline values: CDR1 LNHDA, CDR2 SQIVND (reference sequence). DNA for the CDR3: TGTGCCAGTAGACTCACCGGGACAGGGTTATTAGAGCAGTTCTTC. Amino acids: CASRLTGTGLLEQFF. The whole variable domain, remainder taken from reference TRBV19 and TRBJ2-1, is DGGITQSPKYLFRKEGQNVTLSCEQNLNHDAMYWYRQDPGQGLRLIYYSQIVNDFQKGDIAEGYSVSREKKESFPLTVTSAQKNPTAFYLCASRLTGTGLLEQFFGPGTRLTVL.

The chain is built from TRBV9 and TRBJ2-7, with a tentative D call TRBD2 (7 bases). Per germline, CDR1 SGDLS and CDR2 YYNGEE. The CDR3 spans 15 residues. The V and J ends lost 0 bases and 2 bases respectively, with 12 bases between them. The CDR3 nucleotides read TGTGCCAGCAGCGTAGAGGGGGGAGGGCCCTACGAGCAGTACTTC. The encoded protein is CASSVEGGGPYEQYF.

V usage is TRBV6-1 and J usage is TRBJ1-2; D may be TRBD1 (6 bases). Trimming took 7 bases from V and 3 from J, leaving 18 bases between them. Germline-derived CDR1 and CDR2 are MNHNS and SASEGT. The CDR3 is made up of 15 amino acids. CDR3 loop: CASTQVRGPDYGYTF. In nucleotides, the CDR3 is TGTGCCAGCACCCAAGTTCGGGGGCCAGACTATGGCTACACCTTC.

The chain has TRBV27 and TRBJ2-7; a possible D gene is TRBD2 (6 bases). Per the germline V gene, CDR1 is MNHEY and CDR2 is SMNVEV (reference sequence). V was shortened by 2 bases and J by 3 bases, with 14 bases between the two germline ends. The CDR3 consists of 15 residues. The CDR3 DNA reads as TGTGCCAGCAGTTTAAGGGGTGCGGGGCTCTACGAGCAGTACTTC. This codes for CASSLRGAGLYEQYF.

The rearrangement links TRBV9 to TRBJ1-5; D perhaps matches TRBD1 (6 bases). Germline V lookup: CDR1 SGDLS, CDR2 YYNGEE. This CDR3 region has 15 residues. Trimming took off 3 bases at V and 0 bases at J, with 10 bases between the two ends. CDR3 loop: CASSGEDSSNQPQHF. CDR3 nucleotide sequence: TGTGCCAGCAGCGGTGAGGACAGTAGCAATCAGCCCCAGCATTTT.

The V and J genes are TRBV5-6 and TRBJ1-1; possible D gene TRBD1, 5 bases. In germline, CDR1 is SGHDT, CDR2 YYEEEE. The CDR3 is 15 amino acids. Trimming pared 5 bases from V and 2 bases from J, leaving 16 bases between. CDR3 loop: CASSPGGTGNTEAFF. CDR3 DNA: TGTGCCAGCAGTCCAGGTGGAACAGGTAACACTGAAGCTTTCTTT.

V and J are TRBV29-1 and TRBJ2-2; 7 bases fit TRBD2. V was pared by 5 bases and J by 6 bases, with 18 bases of the junction left unmatched. The CDR3 has 17 amino acids. Germline lookup yields CDR1 SQVTM and CDR2 ANQGSEA. The DNA of the CDR3 is TGCAGCGTTTCCCTAACGGAGAGCGGGGAGGACGCCGGGGAGCTGTTTTTT. This gives the protein CSVSLTESGEDAGELFF.

In its sample, this clone was seen once. The chain carries TRBV7-9 and TRBJ2-1, with TRBD2 as a possible D gene (6 bases). The CDR3 is made up of 11 amino acids. Germline-derived CDR1 and CDR2 are SEHNR and FQNEAQ (reference sequence). V was trimmed by 5 bases and J by 9 bases, leaving 8 bases between them. The CDR3, as DNA: TGTGCCAGCAGCATGGGACTTGAGCAGTTCTTC. Its translation: CASSMGLEQFF.

This chain links TRBV27 with TRBJ2-2; D remains ambiguous. The CDR3 is 13 residues long. Germline loops: CDR1 MNHEY, CDR2 SMNVEV (reference sequence). Trimming took 4 bases from V and 6 from J, leaving 9 bases between them. DNA for the CDR3: TGTGCCAGCAGTTGGGCGGTGGCCGGGGAGCTGTTTTTT. The encoded protein is CASSWAVAGELFF.

In regard to this clone: Other DNA sequences in the sample encode the same CDR3. The V call is TRBV7-8, the J call TRBJ2-3; 9 nucleotides agree with TRBD2. The CDR3 is made up of 15 amino acids. The trim removed 4 bases at V and 0 bases at J, leaving 2 bases unmatched. Germline V gene sequence: CDR1 SGHVS, CDR2 FQNEAQ. The DNA for the CDR3 is TGTGCCAGCAGCTCTGGGACTAGCAGCACAGATACGCAGTATTTT. It codes for CASSSGTSSTDTQYF.

This clone was seen only once. J is TRBJ2-3 and V is TRBV2; TRBD1 or TRBD2 may be the D gene (7 bases each). V was cut by 7 bases and J by 4 bases, with 21 bases left in between. The CDR3 runs to 16 residues. Germline V lookup: CDR1 SNHLY, CDR2 FYNNEI. The CDR3 bases are TGTGCCAGCACCCTAGCGGAGGGGGCCGGGGCAGATACGCAGTATTTT. Protein product: CASTLAEGAGADTQYF. Supplemented by reference TRBV2 and TRBJ2-3, the full variable domain reads EPEVTQTPSHQVTQMGQEVILRCVPISNHLYFYWYRQILGQKVEFLVSFYNNEISEKSEIFDDQFSVERPDGSNFTLKIRSTKLEDSAMYFCASTLAEGAGADTQYFGPGTRLTVL.

CDR3 bases: TGCGCCAGCAGCTTCGGGTATGGGTCCTACAATGAGCAGTTCTTC. This translates into CASSFGYGSYNEQFF. The V gene is TRBV5-1, the J gene TRBJ2-1; D gene uncertain. This CDR3 spans 15 amino acids. V shed 2 bases and J shed 1 base, with 10 bases lying between them. Germline assignment: CDR1 SGHRS and CDR2 YFSETQ.

This sequence joins TRBV29-1 and TRBJ1-2; weak D call: TRBD1 (5 bases). The length of the CDR3 is 14 residues. Germline V gene data show CDR1 as SQVTM and CDR2 as ANQGSEA. Trimming pared 5 bases from V and 4 bases from J, leaving 17 bases between. The CDR3 sequence is CSVHAGLDPYGYTF. CDR3 nucleotide sequence: TGCAGCGTTCATGCGGGGCTGGACCCCTATGGCTACACCTTC.

The chain has TRBV13 and TRBJ2-5; TRBD2 matches 8 bases. The V segment lost 5 bases and the J segment 0 bases; nucleotides outside the gene matches: 2. From germline, CDR1 is PRHDT and CDR2 FYEKMQ (reference sequence). CDR3 length: 14 amino acids. The CDR3: CASSISGNQETQYF. The CDR3 region has the DNA TGTGCCAGCAGCATTAGCGGGAACCAAGAGACCCAGTACTTC.

The rearrangement uses TRBV5-6 and TRBJ1-2, with 7 bases matching TRBD1. Trimming took 2 bases from V and 5 from J; bases not matched to a gene: 6. The CDR3 sequence is 14 residues long. Germline loops: CDR1 SGHDT, CDR2 YYEEEE. This chain's CDR3 is CASSFTTGSYGYTF. The CDR3 nucleotides read TGTGCCAGCAGCTTTACGACAGGGAGTTATGGCTACACCTTC.

This sequence joins TRBV7-9 and TRBJ1-2; TRBD1 agrees at 7 bases. V dropped 2 bases and J dropped 1; count of bases not matched to a gene: 16. The CDR3 length is 19 residues. Germline CDR1 and CDR2: SEHNR and FQNEAQ (reference sequence). The CDR3 loop reads CASSLLGFAGGMVNYGYTF. The CDR3, as DNA: TGTGCCAGCAGCTTACTAGGTTTCGCAGGGGGAATGGTTAACTATGGCTACACCTTC.

The chain employs TRBV4-3 and TRBJ2-2, with no clear D. The CDR3 spans 13 residues. From germline, CDR1 is LGHNA and CDR2 YSLEER. The germline V and J ends were trimmed by 4 bases and 9 bases, with 12 bases remaining between them. The CDR3 nucleotides read TGCGCCAGCAGCCTAGACTCCGCCCGGGAGCTGTTTTTT. This translates into CASSLDSARELFF.

The chain joins TRBV27 to TRBJ2-2; 9 positions match TRBD1. Germline loops: CDR1 MNHEY, CDR2 SMNVEV (reference sequence). V was clipped by 5 bases and J by 4 bases; unmatched bases: 17. The CDR3 is 19 residues long. This CDR3 is CASSRDRVAGAGVTGELFF. The CDR3 nucleotides read TGTGCCAGCAGTAGGGACAGGGTGGCGGGAGCCGGGGTCACCGGGGAGCTGTTTTTT.

The chain employs TRBV7-9 and TRBJ2-5, with 9 nucleotides matching TRBD1. V trimming: 5 bases; J trimming: 3 bases; junction bases outside the gene matches: 7. Looked up from germline, CDR1 is SEHNR and CDR2 is FQNEAQ (reference sequence). The CDR3 runs to 15 residues. The CDR3 region is CASSRTWDREETQYF. CDR3 nucleotide sequence: TGTGCCAGCAGCAGAACCTGGGACAGGGAAGAGACCCAGTACTTC.

The J gene is TRBJ2-5, the V gene TRBV7-6, with 13 nucleotides matching TRBD2. The CDR3 spans 15 residues. From germline, CDR1 is SGHVS and CDR2 FNYEAQ. The V gene end was trimmed by 5 bases and the J gene end by 5 bases; junction bases not matched to a gene: 5. Here the CDR3 DNA reads TGTGCCAGCAGCCCGGGGACTAGCGGGGCTGAGACCCAGTACTTC. Translated, it gives CASSPGTSGAETQYF.

The chain employs TRBV9 and TRBJ2-1; D possibly corresponds to TRBD2 (7 bases). Germline CDR1 SGDLS, CDR2 YYNGEE. V was clipped by 3 bases and J by 6 bases, with 16 bases between them. The CDR3 covers 15 residues. DNA for the CDR3: TGTGCCAGCAGCGGCATACAGGGAGGGGCCAATGAGCAGTTCTTC. Translation gives CASSGIQGGANEQFF.

The J gene is TRBJ1-1, the V gene TRBV4-2; 8 bases agree with TRBD1. There are 15 residues in the CDR3. Germline V gene data show CDR1 as LGHNA and CDR2 as YNFKEQ. The V gene end was trimmed by 1 base and the J gene end by 2 bases; junction bases not matched to a gene: 3. DNA for the CDR3: TGTGCCAGCAGCCAAGGCGGACAGGGAAACACTGAAGCTTTCTTT. Translated, it gives CASSQGGQGNTEAFF.

The chain joins TRBV27 to TRBJ2-3; tentatively, D is TRBD2 (5 bases). With 3 bases removed from V and 5 bases from J, the gap between germline ends came to 12 bases. CDR3 length: 14 residues. CDR1 MNHEY and CDR2 SMNVEV come from the germline V gene (reference sequence). The CDR3 DNA reads TGTGCCAGCAGTTTTGAACGGGGTCAAGATACGCAGTATTTT. This sequence encodes CASSFERGQDTQYF.

In the case of this clone: This CDR3 is also generated by other DNA sequences in the sample. The rearrangement uses TRBV13 and TRBJ2-3, with D unresolved. Deletions cut 5 bases from V and 4 bases from J, with 7 bases between. The germline V gene encodes CDR1 PRHDT and CDR2 FYEKMQ (reference sequence). This CDR3 has 12 amino acids. CDR3 region: CASSLAADTQYF. Here the CDR3 DNA reads TGTGCCAGCAGCCTTGCGGCAGATACGCAGTATTTT.

V and J are TRBV10-1 and TRBJ1-1, with TRBD1 identical over 10 bases. This CDR3 has 14 amino acids. Germline V gene sequence: CDR1 WNHNN, CDR2 SYGVQD (reference sequence). The ends lost 2 bases at V and 3 bases at J; junction bases unmatched: 0. CDR3 amino acids: CASSEGQGDTEAFF. The CDR3 DNA is TGCGCCAGCAGTGAGGGACAGGGGGACACTGAAGCTTTCTTT.

This sequence joins TRBV4-1 and TRBJ2-2, with 7 positions matching TRBD1. V lost 7 bases and J lost 4; bases outside the gene matches: 12. The CDR3 is made up of 16 amino acids. Per germline, CDR1 MGHRA and CDR2 YSYEKL. CDR3 protein: CASKGRTRDSTGELFF. The CDR3 nucleotides read TGCGCCAGCAAAGGGAGAACAAGGGACAGCACCGGGGAGCTGTTTTTT.

The chain is built from TRBV30 and TRBJ2-7; D could derive from TRBD1 or TRBD2 (6 bases each). CDR3 length equals 14 residues. Germline CDR1 reads GTSNPN; CDR2 reads SVGIG (reference sequence). Trimming removed 3 bases from V and 0 bases from J, with 12 bases in between. The CDR3 region has the DNA TGTGCCTGGAGAAGGGGGGACCTCTCCTACGAGCAGTACTTC. This encodes CAWRRGDLSYEQYF.

CDR3 sequence reads: CAIGQGYYEQYF. CDR3 coding DNA: TGTGCCATCGGACAGGGGTACTACGAGCAGTACTTC. V is TRBV10-3 and J is TRBJ2-7, with 9 bases that match TRBD1. Germline loops: CDR1 ENHRY, CDR2 SYGVKD. The CDR3 consists of 12 residues. With V trimmed by 8 bases and J by 3 bases, 2 bases remained unmatched.

This chain links TRBV30 with TRBJ2-7; D may correspond to TRBD1 or TRBD2 (5 bases each). The CDR3 is 13 amino acids. Germline V gene lookup returns CDR1 GTSNPN and CDR2 SVGIG (reference sequence). The V and J ends lost 3 bases and 7 bases respectively, with 16 bases between them. CDR3 loop: CAWSRDAGREQYF. The CDR3 DNA sequence: TGTGCCTGGAGCCGGGACGCTGGGCGAGAGCAGTACTTC.

CDR3 DNA sequence: TGTGCCAGCAGCCAAGGACAGGGGGGTGAAGCTTTCTTT. This gives the protein CASSQGQGGEAFF. The chain uses TRBV5-8 and TRBJ1-1; 10 bases agree with TRBD1. In germline, CDR1 is SGHTS, CDR2 YDEGEE. This CDR3 has 13 residues. The ends lost 4 bases at V and 7 bases at J; junction bases unmatched: 4.

The CDR3 reads CASSEEGADYETQYF. The CDR3 DNA reads as TGTGCCAGCAGTGAGGAGGGGGCGGATTACGAGACCCAGTACTTC. V usage is TRBV6-1 and J usage is TRBJ2-5; D is perhaps TRBD1 (7 bases). V shed 3 bases and J shed 5 bases, with 16 bases lying between them. CDR3 length: 15 residues. Germline lookup yields CDR1 MNHNS and CDR2 SASEGT.

The CDR3, as DNA: TGTGCCAGCAGTGGGGACGGGGGCGGTAATGAGCAGTTCTTC. Translating gives CASSGDGGGNEQFF. The chain couples TRBV2 to TRBJ2-1; D might be TRBD1 or TRBD2, each matching 6 bases. Germline-derived CDR1 and CDR2 are SNHLY and FYNNEI. Deletions cut 4 bases from V and 7 bases from J, with 14 bases between. The CDR3 spans 14 residues.